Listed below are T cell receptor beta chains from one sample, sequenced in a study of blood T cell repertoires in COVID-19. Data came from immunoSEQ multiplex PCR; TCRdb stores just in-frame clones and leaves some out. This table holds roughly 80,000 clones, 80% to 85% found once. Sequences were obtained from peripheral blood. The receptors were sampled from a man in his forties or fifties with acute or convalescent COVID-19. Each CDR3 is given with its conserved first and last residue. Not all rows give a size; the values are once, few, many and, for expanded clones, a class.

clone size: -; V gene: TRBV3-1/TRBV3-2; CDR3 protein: CASSARQGVYTF
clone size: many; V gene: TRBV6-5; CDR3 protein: CASSSQQNQPQHF
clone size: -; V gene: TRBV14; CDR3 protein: CASSHVGSSVGTQYF
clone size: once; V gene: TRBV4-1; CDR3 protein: CASSPTGDNEQFF
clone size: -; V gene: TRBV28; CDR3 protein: CASREGGRNTGELFF
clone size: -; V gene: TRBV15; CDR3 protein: CATSGTQGSNQPQHF
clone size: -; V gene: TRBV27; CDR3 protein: CASSLWGQGGNEQFF
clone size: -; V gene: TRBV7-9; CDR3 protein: CASSLSARADQPQHF
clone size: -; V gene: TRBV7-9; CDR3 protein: CASSSSSGGTYNEQFF
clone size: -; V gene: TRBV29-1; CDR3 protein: CSVDSDRGLQETQYF
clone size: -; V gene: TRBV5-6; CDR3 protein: CASREGTGELFF
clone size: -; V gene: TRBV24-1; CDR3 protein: CATSDLQLKVGLAGVGDSSNEQFF
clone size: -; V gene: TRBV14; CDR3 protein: CASSLLTGFNEQYF
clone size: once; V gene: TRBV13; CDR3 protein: CASSLNGFGDTQYF
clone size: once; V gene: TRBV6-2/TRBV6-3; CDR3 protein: CASSPLRASGSLRANVLTF
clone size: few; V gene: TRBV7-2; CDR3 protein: CASSHGTSGKGSYNEQFF
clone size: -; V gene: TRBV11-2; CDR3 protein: CASSLGVGWGDLSYEQYF
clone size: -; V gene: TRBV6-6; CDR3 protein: CASSLGGSGGYEQYF
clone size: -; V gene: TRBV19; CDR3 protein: CASRTGPGNTIYF
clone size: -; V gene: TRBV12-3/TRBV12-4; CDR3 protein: CASSSRFSYTF
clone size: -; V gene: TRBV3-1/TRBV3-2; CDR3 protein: CASSQAAGGAPGGYTF
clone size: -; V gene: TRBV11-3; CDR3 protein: CASSPGQGTRSYEQYF
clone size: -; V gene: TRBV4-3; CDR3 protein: CASSAGTSGGSDTQYF
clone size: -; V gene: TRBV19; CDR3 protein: CASSPRGRLSPLHF
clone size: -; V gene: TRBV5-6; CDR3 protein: CASRSGQGAYEQYF
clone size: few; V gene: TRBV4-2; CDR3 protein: CASSPDLLAGGGQFF
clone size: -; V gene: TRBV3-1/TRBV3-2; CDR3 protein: CASSQDLPGNNEKLFF
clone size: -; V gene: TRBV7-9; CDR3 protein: CASSPAGTSGRSSYNEQFF
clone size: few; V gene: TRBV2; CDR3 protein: CASKTTGGADTQYF